The entry below describes one TCR beta chain. Antigen unknown. TCRdb keeps only in-frame clones here, not all; method: immunoSEQ multiplex PCR. The sample records a few hundred thousand clones, roughly 80% being singletons. This entry comes from a study of cytotoxic CD8 clonotypes in ibrutinib-treated CLL. Study results and caveats: Baseline clonality, higher than in age-matched healthy donors, tracked circulating CD8+ T-cell counts.

Germline loops: CDR1 SNHLY, CDR2 FYNNEI. Trimming removed 1 base from V and 1 base from J, with 8 bases in between. The CDR3 loop spans 16 amino acids. This TCR was recovered from a human donor with chronic lymphocytic leukemia. The sample in question was PBMCs, obtained before ibrutinib treatment. The V call is TRBV2, the J call TRBJ2-6; D might be TRBD1 (5 bases). CDR3 residues: CASSEVGLSGANVLTF. DNA of the CDR3: TGTGCCAGCAGTGAAGTGGGGCTTTCTGGGGCCAACGTCCTGACTTTC.